The 20 T cell receptor beta chains in this list originate from one sample, sequenced in a study of blood T cells in healthy people across ages. A second PCR of roughly 7 to 11 cycles used a sample-barcoded 5' primer and a J-beta primer mix. TCRdb re-derived calls from the 5' RACE reads in MiXCR, one entry per CDR3 protein. The sample holds over 950,000 distinct CDR3 sequences, roughly 51% seen once. The sequenced sample consisted of blood. The receptors here all came from an older woman in good health.

The V gene is TRBV12-3 or TRBV12-4, the J gene TRBJ1-5; D gene uncertain. This CDR3 comprises 15 residues. V was shortened by 4 bases and J by 5 bases, with 15 bases between the two germline ends. The CDR3 DNA sequence: TGTGCCAGCAGTTCTTCCGGGTTGGGAGATCAGCCCCAGCATTTT. Translated, it gives CASSSSGLGDQPQHF.

V is TRBV18 and J is TRBJ1-5, with a tentative D call TRBD1 (5 bases). The ends were cut back, 2 bases at V and 7 bases at J, with 12 bases in the middle. Germline-derived CDR1 and CDR2 are KGHSH and LQKENI. CDR3 length: 14 residues. DNA for the CDR3: TGTGCCAGCTCACCAGGAGGGGAGCGCCAGCCCCAGCATTTT. It specifies CASSPGGERQPQHF.

The chain is built from TRBV5-1 and TRBJ2-1; perhaps TRBD2 as D (6 bases). V was cut by 3 bases and J by 8 bases, with 9 bases left in between. Germline assignment: CDR1 SGHRS and CDR2 YFSETQ. CDR3 length equals 12 residues. The CDR3 reads CASSSGVYEQFF. Here the CDR3 DNA reads TGCGCCAGCAGCTCGGGGGTCTATGAGCAGTTCTTC.

This sequence joins TRBV13 and TRBJ1-6, with D possibly being TRBD1 (6 bases). Germline CDR1 PRHDT, CDR2 FYEKMQ (reference sequence). The CDR3 runs to 15 residues. Trimming left V 8 bases short and J 6 bases short, with 17 bases between. CDR3 residues: CASERGNGLNSPLHF. CDR3 nucleotides: TGTGCCAGCGAAAGGGGGAACGGCCTTAATTCACCCCTCCACTTT.

The J gene is TRBJ1-2, the V gene TRBV6-5, with 8 bases aligning to TRBD1. Germline-derived CDR1 and CDR2 are MNHEY and SVGAGI. With V trimmed by 7 bases and J by 8 bases, 9 bases remained unmatched. The CDR3 has 13 residues. The CDR3 sequence is CASNLDRAEGYTF. DNA for the CDR3: TGTGCCAGCAACCTGGACAGGGCAGAAGGCTACACCTTC.

The chain recombines TRBV6-5 with TRBJ2-1; 9 nucleotides align to TRBD2. Per the germline V gene, CDR1 is MNHEY and CDR2 is SVGAGI. The CDR3 has 16 residues. The V gene end was trimmed by 2 bases and the J gene end by 7 bases; junction bases not matched to a gene: 9. CDR3 protein: CASSYPGTSGRNEQFF. As DNA, the CDR3 is TGTGCCAGCAGTTACCCTGGGACGAGCGGGAGGAATGAGCAGTTCTTC.

V and J are TRBV4-2 and TRBJ2-5; D remains ambiguous. The CDR3 is 14 residues long. V lost 0 bases to trimming and J lost 0 bases, with 5 bases between them. Germline V gene sequence: CDR1 LGHNA, CDR2 YNFKEQ. The CDR3: CASSQEIYQETQYF. The CDR3 DNA is TGTGCCAGCAGCCAAGAGATATACCAAGAGACCCAGTACTTC.

The table lists this clonotype with many counts. J is TRBJ2-3 and V is TRBV7-6, with TRBD2 matching over 10 bases. The length of the CDR3 is 16 residues. V shed 5 bases and J 2 bases; nucleotides not matched to a gene: 7. CDR1 and CDR2 (germline): SGHVS, FNYEAQ. The DNA for the CDR3 is TGTGCCAGCAGCCTCGGACTAGCGGAGACCACAGATACGCAGTATTTT. It yields the protein CASSLGLAETTDTQYF.

The chain recombines TRBV3-1 with TRBJ2-3; 10 bases match TRBD2. The CDR3 covers 17 residues. CDR1 is LGHDT, CDR2 YNNKEL, per germline (reference sequence). With 1 base clipped from V and 4 bases from J, the junction kept 8 bases outside the gene matches. This chain's CDR3 is CASSQGGLAGVPDTQYF. The CDR3 DNA reads as TGTGCCAGCAGCCAAGGAGGGCTAGCGGGAGTTCCAGATACGCAGTATTTT.

This clonotype has a handful of counts. The chain links TRBV12-3 or TRBV12-4 to TRBJ2-5, with TRBD2 identical over 8 bases. The CDR3 consists of 14 residues. J gave up 7 bases and V 3 bases, and 7 bases lay outside the gene matches. CDR3 DNA sequence: TGTGCCAGCAGTTTTGGAGCGGGAGTGGGGACCCAGTACTTC. Its translation is CASSFGAGVGTQYF.

A few counts support this clonotype. The V and J genes are TRBV6-6 and TRBJ2-3; perhaps TRBD1 as D (6 bases). CDR1 is MNHNY and CDR2 is SVGAGI in the germline V gene (reference sequence). The V gene lost 10 bases and the J gene lost 7 bases, with 15 bases spanning the gap. The CDR3 has 12 amino acids. CDR3 DNA sequence: TGTGCCACCGGGACACCGGAATATACGCAGTATTTT. This gives the protein CATGTPEYTQYF.

V gene TRBV12-3 or TRBV12-4 combines with J gene TRBJ2-3; D is unresolved. With 5 bases removed from V and 4 bases from J, the gap between germline ends came to 13 bases. The CDR3 contains 14 residues. The CDR3 coding sequence is TGTGCCAGCAGTCCCTCCACGGGTTCAGATACGCAGTATTTT. Protein: CASSPSTGSDTQYF.

V and J are TRBV29-1 and TRBJ2-7, with TRBD1 matching 7 bases. Germline V gives CDR1 SQVTM, CDR2 ANQGSEA. The V segment lost 4 bases and the J segment 3 bases; nucleotides outside the gene matches: 6. This CDR3 comprises 13 residues. The CDR3, as DNA: TGCAGCGTTGGTGGGACAGAACGCTACGAGCAGTACTTC. It yields the protein CSVGGTERYEQYF.

The gene calls are TRBV10-3 and TRBJ1-6; TRBD1 aligns across 10 bases. Losses at the gene ends were 4 bases for V and 10 bases for J; bases not matched to a gene: 10. Germline-derived CDR1 and CDR2 are ENHRY and SYGVKD. CDR3 length: 16 residues. The CDR3 is CAISAPGGTGESPLHF. CDR3 bases: TGTGCCATCAGTGCTCCGGGGGGGACAGGGGAATCACCCCTCCACTTT.

The V gene is TRBV29-1, the J gene TRBJ2-4, with 12 positions matching TRBD2. The J call is doubtful: the DNA matches TRBJ2-7 better. CDR3 length: 18 amino acids. Germline CDR1 is SQVTM and CDR2 is ANQGSEA. This CDR3 reads CSVVALAGGFDEIYEQYF. In DNA form, the CDR3 reads TGCAGCGTTGTCGCTCTAGCGGGAGGGTTTGATGAGATATACGAGCAGTACTTC.

CDR3 nucleotide sequence: TGTGCCAGCAAAGGACTAGGCTACGAGCAGTACTTC. Amino acids: CASKGLGYEQYF. The genes are TRBV6-5 and TRBJ2-7; 7 nucleotides align to TRBD2. V lost 7 bases and J lost 3; bases outside the gene matches: 3. Germline V gene sequence: CDR1 MNHEY, CDR2 SVGAGI. CDR3 length equals 12 residues.

This clonotype was seen a handful of times. V and J are TRBV20-1 and TRBJ1-2; 7 nucleotides align to TRBD1. CDR3 length equals 11 residues. The V gene's germline CDR1 is DFQATT and CDR2 SNEGSKA (reference sequence). This chain's CDR3 is CKGGQNYGYTF. The CDR3 region has the DNA TGCAAGGGGGGACAGAACTATGGCTACACCTTC.

The rearrangement joins TRBV12-3 or TRBV12-4 to TRBJ2-4; weak D call: TRBD1 (6 bases). Trimming left V 3 bases short and J 5 bases short, with 14 bases between. CDR3 length: 15 residues. The CDR3 bases are TGTGCCAGCAGTTTGTTCTCAGGGGCCGAAAACATTCAGTACTTC. Translating gives CASSLFSGAENIQYF.

The rearrangement joins TRBV29-1 to TRBJ2-3; TRBD2 agrees at 7 bases. Germline values: CDR1 SQVTM, CDR2 ANQGSEA. The CDR3 covers 14 residues. The V gene end was trimmed by 7 bases and the J gene end by 6 bases; junction bases not matched to a gene: 13. DNA for the CDR3: TGCAGCGGGGAGGGAGGGCCCACCCAGGATACGCAGTATTTT. Protein sequence: CSGEGGPTQDTQYF.

This clonotype appeared a few times. This chain connects TRBV2 to TRBJ1-4, with 7 bases matching TRBD1. V lost 10 bases and J lost 5; bases outside the gene matches: 13. The germline CDR1 and CDR2 sequences are SNHLY and FYNNEI. This CDR3 region has 15 residues. In nucleotides, the CDR3 is TGTGCCAACCGGGACAGTGATCCCCAGAATGAAAAACTGTTTTTT. Its translation: CANRDSDPQNEKLFF.